The clone carrying this TCR beta chain was observed a handful of times. Its target is unknown. This specimen comes from a study of multiple sclerosis patients with progressive multifocal leukoencephalopathy. Clones were read by immunoSEQ multiplex PCR, and TCRdb kept only the in-frame ones, dropping some. The sample includes tens of thousands of clones, approximately 85% of them seen just once. The CDR3 runs 11 residues. V was clipped by 3 bases and J by 5 bases, with 5 bases between them. Per the germline V gene, CDR1 is SGHTA and CDR2 is FQGNSA. Time point described: time of PML onset. Whole-study results and caveats: The findings' link to JC virus versus immunocompromise remained uncertain.

The TCR originated in a woman aged 25 to 45 with progressive multifocal leukoencephalopathy. Sample: PBMCs, taken from a patient treated with natalizumab. The chain couples TRBV7-2 to TRBJ2-7; D is unresolved. The chain's CDR3 is CASSFQHEQYF. The CDR3 DNA is TGTGCCAGCAGCTTTCAGCACGAGCAGTACTTC.